One and the same sample provided the 12 T cell receptor beta chains below, sequenced in a study of T cells in Graves' hyperthyroidism and ophthalmopathy. TCR beta CDR3 region amplification was performed from RNA transcripts. HTBI primers were used for first-round RT-PCR of the TCR CDR3. One entry per CDR3 protein, called by TCRdb with MiXCR from the multiplex PCR reads. The table lists more than 500,000 distinct CDR3 sequences, roughly 50% of them singletons. Material for sequencing was peripheral blood or thyroid tissue (not recorded which). The receptors come from an adult woman with Graves' disease, either hyperthyroidism or ophthalmopathy (not recorded which).

The sample holds many counts of this clonotype. This chain uses TRBV18 with TRBJ2-5; tentatively, D is TRBD2 (6 bases). In germline, CDR1 is KGHSH, CDR2 LQKENI. CDR3 size: 14 residues. Trimming removed 4 bases from V and 4 bases from J, with 13 bases in between. Here the CDR3 reads CASSRNGGRETQYF. The CDR3 DNA follows: TGTGCCAGCTCACGGAATGGAGGGCGAGAGACCCAGTACTTC.

This rearrangement joins TRBV20-1 to TRBJ1-2, with D perhaps TRBD1 (5 bases). The CDR3 loop spans 14 amino acids. V gave up 5 bases and J gave up 3 bases, with 16 bases separating them. Germline assignment: CDR1 DFQATT and CDR2 SNEGSKA (reference sequence). This CDR3 is CSARRGGGDYGYTF. The CDR3 nucleotides read TGCAGTGCTCGCCGCGGGGGGGGAGACTATGGCTACACCTTC.

The chain has TRBV7-9 and TRBJ2-7; the D is unclear. Germline-derived CDR1 and CDR2 are SEHNR and FQNEAQ (reference sequence). Trimming shortened V by 1 base and J by 0 bases, and 7 bases separated the two germline ends. The CDR3 consists of 14 residues. CDR3 region: CASSLDDHSYEQYF. CDR3 DNA: TGTGCCAGCAGCTTAGATGATCACTCCTACGAGCAGTACTTC.

Points on this clonotype: This may arise from a read error, as a much more abundant clone is one base away. The chain has TRBV5-1 and TRBJ2-7, with D maybe TRBD2 (5 bases). The CDR3 runs 12 residues. Germline CDR1 SGHRS, CDR2 YFSETQ. The CDR3 DNA reads TGCGCCAGCAGCTTGGAGCGGTACGAGCAGTGCTTC. Amino acid sequence: CASSLERYEQCF. The variable domain in full, with the rest retrieved from reference TRBV5-1 and TRBJ2-7, is KAGVTQTPRYLIKTRGQQVTLSCSPISGHRSVSWYQQTPGQGLQFLFEYFSETQRNKGNFPGRFSGRQFSNSRSEMNVSTLELGDSALYLCASSLERYEQCFGPGTRLTVT.

The rearrangement links TRBV9 to TRBJ2-2; D remains ambiguous. The CDR3 has 11 amino acids. The germline CDR1 and CDR2 sequences are SGDLS and YYNGEE. V was pared by 3 bases and J by 9 bases, with 6 bases between. The CDR3 coding sequence is TGTGCCAGCAGCGCAGACAGGGAGCTGTTTTTT. It codes for CASSADRELFF. Together with reference TRBV9 and TRBJ2-2, the CDR3 gives the full variable domain: DSGVTQTPKHLITATGQRVTLRCSPRSGDLSVYWYQQSLDQGLQFLIQYYNGEERAKGNILERFSAQQFPDLHSELNLSSLELGDSALYFCASSADRELFFGEGSRLTVL.

Worth noting for this clonotype: This may stem from a read error, because a much larger clone lies one nucleotide away. The V call is TRBV7-9, the J call TRBJ1-1; D is uncertain. The CDR3 covers 14 residues. Germline lookup yields CDR1 SEHNR and CDR2 FQNEAQ (reference sequence). The CDR3, as DNA: TGTGCCGGCAGCATGGGAGGTTTCGACACTGAAGCTTTCTTT. Translated, it gives CAGSMGGFDTEAFF.

This clonotype was recorded only once. At one end, the junction sequence differs from germline, possibly due to a read error. This rearrangement joins TRBV7-8 to TRBJ2-5; D is tentatively TRBD1 or TRBD2 (5 bases each). The CDR3 extends over 12 amino acids. The germline gives CDR1 SGHVS, CDR2 FQNEAQ. CDR3 amino acids: CASSPQGGAGNF. The CDR3 DNA reads as TGTGCCAGCAGCCCCCAGGGTGGGGCGGGCAACTTC. Looking up the rest from reference TRBV7-8 and TRBJ2-5 gives the full variable domain: GAGVSQSPRYKVAKRGQDVALRCDPISGHVSLFWYQQALGQGPEFLTYFQNEAQLDKSGLPSDRFFAERPEGSVSTLKIQRTQQEDSAVYLCASSPQGGAGNFGPGTRLLVL.

This clonotype was seen many times. The rearrangement links TRBV6-5 to TRBJ2-7; weak D call: TRBD2 (6 bases). V lost 5 bases, J lost 6 bases, and 20 bases lay in between. The CDR3 runs to 15 residues. Germline assignment: CDR1 MNHEY and CDR2 SVGAGI. The CDR3 DNA is TGTGCCAGCAGTCCGACTATATTAGCGGCAGGCGAGCAGTACTTC. Translated: CASSPTILAAGEQYF.

This clonotype has at least ten counts. The chain links TRBV29-1 to TRBJ2-5, with D perhaps matching TRBD2 (6 bases). Deletions cut 4 bases from V and 9 bases from J, with 18 bases between. Germline V gives CDR1 SQVTM, CDR2 ANQGSEA. This CDR3 is 13 amino acids long. The CDR3 sequence is CSVAVLGGRAQYF. CDR3 sequence (DNA): TGCAGCGTTGCCGTCCTGGGGGGTAGGGCCCAGTACTTC.

The rearrangement joins TRBV7-9 to TRBJ1-6; D is ambiguous. The CDR3 runs to 13 residues. V lost 7 bases to trimming and J lost 10 bases, with 14 bases between them. Per germline, CDR1 SEHNR and CDR2 FQNEAQ (reference sequence). CDR3 region: CASTENLVSPLHF. The CDR3 bases are TGTGCCAGCACCGAAAATCTGGTCTCACCCCTCCACTTT.

This chain links TRBV2 with TRBJ1-1; 8 bases match TRBD1. Trimming took 5 bases from V and 6 from J; bases not matched to a gene: 8. Germline-derived CDR1 and CDR2 are SNHLY and FYNNEI. CDR3 length equals 14 residues. CDR3 DNA: TGTGCCAGCAGTCAAGACAGGGGTATGGCTGAAGCTTTCTTT. Translating it yields CASSQDRGMAEAFF.

CDR3 loop: CASSSNTGGKAFF. The CDR3 bases are TGCGCCAGCAGCTCGAATACAGGGGGGAAAGCTTTCTTT. The rearrangement links TRBV5-1 to TRBJ1-1; 8 bases fit TRBD1. CDR3 length: 13 amino acids. CDR1 and CDR2 from the germline V gene are SGHRS and YFSETQ. Germline trimming cut 3 bases from V and 9 bases from J; bases unmatched to any gene: 7.